Listed here are 17 T cell receptor beta chains from one sample, sequenced in a study of CD8 T cells in ankylosing spondylitis. A single record per CDR3 protein comes from TCRdb applying MiXCR to the 5' RACE reads. The sample consists of roughly 230,000 distinct CDR3 sequences, about a sixth of them appearing once. Sequenced material: blood, either unsorted or a sorted T cell fraction (not recorded which). All receptors come from a male donor with ankylosing spondylitis or in good health (not recorded which).

This clonotype was counted many times. The genes are TRBV9 and TRBJ2-5, with 8 nucleotides matching TRBD1. The length of the CDR3 is 16 residues. The V gene's germline CDR1 is SGDLS and CDR2 YYNGEE. J gave up 2 bases and V 2 bases, and 8 bases lay outside the gene matches. The CDR3 here is CASSVWSGGQQETQYF. The DNA for the CDR3 is TGTGCCAGCAGCGTTTGGTCAGGGGGCCAACAAGAGACCCAGTACTTC. Complete variable domain (other parts from reference TRBV9 and TRBJ2-5): DSGVTQTPKHLITATGQRVTLRCSPRSGDLSVYWYQQSLDQGLQFLIQYYNGEERAKGNILERFSAQQFPDLHSELNLSSLELGDSALYFCASSVWSGGQQETQYFGPGTRLLVL.

This clonotype came up many times. The rearrangement links TRBV12-3 or TRBV12-4 to TRBJ1-1, with D perhaps matching TRBD1 (5 bases). The CDR3 consists of 16 residues. V lost 1 base and J lost 5, with 17 bases in between. The chain's CDR3 is CASSLENGGLKTEAFF. As DNA, the CDR3 is TGTGCCAGCAGTTTAGAGAACGGGGGTCTCAAGACTGAAGCTTTCTTT.

This clonotype was counted only a few times. The CDR3 DNA reads TGTGCCAGCAGCTTTAGGGGACCCGAGGGACTAGCGGGATACAATGAGCAGTTCTTC. Translated: CASSFRGPEGLAGYNEQFF. The V call is TRBV7-9, the J call TRBJ2-1; 13 nucleotides match TRBD2. CDR1 is SEHNR and CDR2 is FQNEAQ in the germline V gene (reference sequence). This CDR3 is built from 19 residues. V shed 3 bases and J 4 bases; nucleotides not matched to a gene: 12.

This clonotype was counted ten times or more. The V gene is TRBV5-1, the J gene TRBJ2-1; weak D call: TRBD1 (6 bases). V lost 2 bases to trimming and J lost 6 bases, with 18 bases between them. CDR1 is SGHRS and CDR2 is YFSETQ in the germline V gene. This CDR3 has 16 amino acids. Here the CDR3 reads CASSFPTGSKFNEQFF. CDR3 bases: TGCGCCAGCAGCTTCCCAACAGGGTCGAAGTTCAATGAGCAGTTCTTC.

This chain uses TRBV7-9 with TRBJ2-7; weak D call: TRBD1 (5 bases). V shed 5 bases and J shed 3 bases, with 11 bases lying between them. The CDR3 spans 13 residues. Germline CDR1 is SEHNR and CDR2 is FQNEAQ (reference sequence). CDR3: CASSAQGLYEQYF. As DNA, the CDR3 is TGTGCCAGCAGCGCCCAGGGTCTCTACGAGCAGTACTTC.

V is TRBV4-3 and J is TRBJ2-2, with D uncertain. The CDR3 is 16 residues long. Germline V gene sequence: CDR1 LGHNA, CDR2 YSLEER. Trimming removed 5 bases at V and 1 base at J, with 14 bases between. CDR3 residues: CASSSETAGNTGELFF. The CDR3 nucleotides are TGCGCCAGCAGCTCCGAGACGGCAGGGAACACCGGGGAGCTGTTTTTT.

The V call is TRBV4-1, the J call TRBJ2-7, with D perhaps matching TRBD2 (6 bases). The CDR3 has 14 amino acids. The V and J ends lost 8 bases and 4 bases respectively, with 18 bases between them. Germline V gene lookup returns CDR1 MGHRA and CDR2 YSYEKL. This CDR3 reads CASQPLEGGYEQYF. CDR3 DNA sequence: TGCGCCAGCCAGCCACTAGAAGGAGGGTACGAGCAGTACTTC.

This clonotype turned up a few times. This chain connects TRBV7-3 to TRBJ2-7; 11 positions match TRBD2. J was trimmed by 3 bases and V by 5 bases; bases with no gene match: 9. Germline CDR1 and CDR2: SGHTA and FQGTGA. This CDR3 spans 16 amino acids. The DNA of the CDR3 is TGTGCCAGCAGCCTAAACGGAGGGACTAGCGGCTACGAGCAGTACTTC. As protein: CASSLNGGTSGYEQYF. The full variable domain, with the rest looked up from reference TRBV7-3 and TRBJ2-7, is GAGVSQTPSNKVTEKGKYVELRCDPISGHTALYWYRQSLGQGPEFLIYFQGTGAADDSGLPNDRFFAVRPEGSVSTLKIQRTERGDSAVYLCASSLNGGTSGYEQYFGPGTRLTVT.

This clonotype was counted a few times. The J gene is TRBJ2-1, the V gene TRBV18, with no clear D. Germline values: CDR1 KGHSH, CDR2 LQKENI. CDR3 size: 15 residues. Trimming cost V 3 bases and J 5 bases, with 14 bases left between them. CDR3 DNA sequence: TGTGCCAGCTCACCCCCTCCGACAATAGACAATGAGCAGTTCTTC. Translating it yields CASSPPPTIDNEQFF.

The V gene is TRBV27, the J gene TRBJ2-1, with 11 positions matching TRBD1. CDR1 and CDR2 (germline): MNHEY, SMNVEV (reference sequence). This CDR3 comprises 15 residues. The V gene end was trimmed by 5 bases and the J gene end by 3 bases; junction bases not matched to a gene: 3. The CDR3 reads CASSPGTGGYNEQFF. The DNA for the CDR3 is TGTGCCAGCAGTCCCGGGACAGGGGGCTACAATGAGCAGTTCTTC.

This clonotype was observed a few times. The chain has TRBV9 and TRBJ2-2; D remains ambiguous. V shed 2 bases and J shed 5 bases, with 13 bases lying between them. Germline CDR1 reads SGDLS; CDR2 reads YYNGEE. The length of the CDR3 is 15 residues. The CDR3 sequence is CASSVSSPSTGELFF. CDR3 nucleotide sequence: TGTGCCAGCAGCGTCAGCAGTCCTTCAACCGGGGAGCTGTTTTTT.

A few counts support this clonotype. This rearrangement joins TRBV29-1 to TRBJ2-2; D uncertain. The ends were cut back, 6 bases at V and 6 bases at J, with 8 bases in the middle. The CDR3 spans 11 residues. Germline CDR1 reads SQVTM; CDR2 reads ANQGSEA. The CDR3 reads CSVVFAGELFF. The CDR3 region has the DNA TGCAGCGTAGTATTTGCCGGGGAGCTGTTTTTT.

This clonotype was detected once. J is TRBJ2-3 and V is TRBV10-3; the match to TRBD2 covers 7 bases. CDR1 and CDR2 (germline): ENHRY, SYGVKD. CDR3 length equals 15 residues. After removal of 2 bases from V and 6 bases from J, the junction contained 8 bases not matched to a gene. DNA of the CDR3: TGTGCCATCAGTGAGGGTACTAGCGAAAGCGATACGCAGTATTTT. Encoded protein: CAISEGTSESDTQYF.

This clonotype appeared many times. This chain links TRBV5-1 with TRBJ1-2; D perhaps matches TRBD1 (5 bases). CDR1 and CDR2 from the germline V gene are SGHRS and YFSETQ. Trimming stripped 0 bases from V and 8 bases from J, with 14 bases between. The CDR3 has 14 amino acids. This chain's CDR3 is CASSLEYGGNGYTF. The CDR3, as DNA: TGCGCCAGCAGCTTGGAGTATGGGGGAAACGGCTACACCTTC.

The chain couples TRBV15 to TRBJ2-2, with a possible D match to TRBD2 (5 bases). V gave up 5 bases and J gave up 4 bases, with 20 bases separating them. This CDR3 comprises 17 residues. Germline V gene sequence: CDR1 LNHNV, CDR2 YYDKDF (reference sequence). The CDR3 sequence is CATSAYPVGEGTGELFF. CDR3 nucleotide sequence: TGTGCCACCAGCGCGTACCCAGTGGGAGAAGGCACCGGGGAGCTGTTTTTT.

This clonotype turned up a few times. The rearrangement uses TRBV20-1 and TRBJ2-2; no reliable D call. This CDR3 contains 12 residues. CDR1 DFQATT and CDR2 SNEGSKA come from the germline V gene (reference sequence). Trimming removed 3 bases from V and 4 bases from J, with 6 bases in between. CDR3 bases: TGCAGTGCTAGGGGCGGCACCGGGGAGCTGTTTTTT. Its protein is CSARGGTGELFF.

This clonotype rates as medium-sized (0.01 to 0.1%). The chain joins TRBV7-2 to TRBJ2-7; 7 positions agree with TRBD2. J was trimmed by 2 bases and V by 0 bases; bases with no gene match: 4. The CDR3 runs 15 residues. Germline assignment: CDR1 SGHTA and CDR2 FQGNSA. CDR3 loop: CASSLALAVAYEQYF. In DNA form, the CDR3 reads TGTGCCAGCAGCTTAGCCCTAGCGGTAGCCTACGAGCAGTACTTC.